The 29 T cell receptor beta chains in this list originate from one sample, sequenced in a study of regulatory T cells in long-lasting Graves disease. Relying on iRepertoire HTBI primers and Arm-PCR of CDR3 regions, the team built TCR beta libraries. TCRdb fed the multiplex PCR reads into MiXCR, producing one record per CDR3 protein. The sample lists about 400,000 distinct CDR3 sequences; roughly 20% were seen once. As for time point: persistent/refractory GD, antithyroid drugs over 5 years with positive TRAb. Generation of the TCR library employed RNA extracted from PBMCs. The sequences come from peripheral blood mononuclear cells (PBMCs), collected when the disease was refractory, from a patient treated with antithyroid drugs. All receptors derive from a female donor with Graves disease.

This clonotype was seen more than once but under ten times. V usage is TRBV7-2 and J usage is TRBJ2-1; D possibly matches TRBD1 or TRBD2 (7 bases each). The CDR3 consists of 14 residues. V was trimmed by 4 bases and J by 8 bases, leaving 15 bases between them. Per germline, CDR1 SGHTA and CDR2 FQGNSA. The CDR3 loop reads CASSYEPGGDEQFF. CDR3 nucleotides: TGTGCCAGCAGCTACGAACCAGGGGGGGATGAGCAGTTCTTC. Based on the CDR3 plus reference TRBV7-2 and TRBJ2-1, the full variable domain is GAGVSQSPSNKVTEKGKDVELRCDPISGHTALYWYRQSLGQGLEFLIYFQGNSAPDKSGLPSDRFSAERTGGSVSTLTIQRTQQEDSAVYLCASSYEPGGDEQFFGPGTRLTVL.

The chain carries TRBV20-1 and TRBJ1-4; possibly TRBD1 for D (6 bases). Germline assignment: CDR1 DFQATT and CDR2 SNEGSKA (reference sequence). Deletions cut 4 bases from V and 7 bases from J, with 19 bases between. The CDR3 loop spans 15 amino acids. The CDR3 region has the DNA TGCAGTGCTACTGGGACACCCCTGGGGAGTGAAAAACTGTTTTTT. Translated, it gives CSATGTPLGSEKLFF.

This clonotype has ten or more counts. V and J are TRBV2 and TRBJ2-1, with 10 bases aligning to TRBD2. The CDR3 has 14 residues. V lost 6 bases and J lost 15; bases outside the gene matches: 14. The germline gives CDR1 SNHLY, CDR2 FYNNEI. CDR3 nucleotide sequence: TGTGCCAGCAGCCCCGGGACTAGCGCCCGCGAGGGGTTCTTC. Amino acid sequence: CASSPGTSAREGFF.

V and J are TRBV7-9 and TRBJ2-7, with no clear D. Germline V gives CDR1 SEHNR, CDR2 FQNEAQ (reference sequence). V was cut by 1 base and J by 5 bases, with 6 bases left in between. The CDR3 has 12 amino acids. The CDR3 protein is CASSLGVDEQYF. In nucleotides, the CDR3 is TGTGCCAGCAGCTTAGGGGTGGACGAGCAGTACTTC. The complete variable domain, with remaining parts taken from reference TRBV7-9 and TRBJ2-7, reads DTGVSQNPRHKITKRGQNVTFRCDPISEHNRLYWYRQTLGQGPEFLTYFQNEAQLEKSRLLSDRFSAERPKGSFSTLEIQRTEQGDSAMYLCASSLGVDEQYFGPGTRLTVT.

The chain couples TRBV7-9 to TRBJ2-2; no firm D call. Per the germline V gene, CDR1 is SEHNR and CDR2 is FQNEAQ (reference sequence). The V and J ends lost 2 bases and 6 bases respectively, with 7 bases between them. This CDR3 is built from 13 residues. DNA of the CDR3: TGTGCCAGCAGCTTACGGCCTGCCGGGGAGCTGTTTTTT. Translating it yields CASSLRPAGELFF. The variable domain in full, with the rest retrieved from reference TRBV7-9 and TRBJ2-2, is DTGVSQNPRHKITKRGQNVTFRCDPISEHNRLYWYRQTLGQGPEFLTYFQNEAQLEKSRLLSDRFSAERPKGSFSTLEIQRTEQGDSAMYLCASSLRPAGELFFGEGSRLTVL.

The chain combines TRBV3-1 with TRBJ1-1; the D gene is possibly TRBD1 (6 bases). The CDR3 contains 14 residues. V was cut by 4 bases and J by 6 bases, with 15 bases left in between. Germline V lookup: CDR1 LGHDT, CDR2 YNNKEL (reference sequence). CDR3 DNA: TGTGCCAGCAGCCGAGGGGGGCGCGGGGCTGAAGCTTTCTTT. This translates into CASSRGGRGAEAFF.

This chain connects TRBV18 to TRBJ2-3; the D is unclear. V lost 6 bases, J lost 3 bases, and 10 bases lay in between. The germline V gene has CDR1 KGHSH and CDR2 LQKENI. The CDR3 loop spans 13 amino acids. The CDR3 DNA is TGTGCCAGCTCCCCGTTCTTGACAGATACGCAGTATTTT. Translation: CASSPFLTDTQYF.

Concerning this clonotype: A much larger clone lies one base from this, so it may be a read error. The CDR3 DNA sequence: TGTGCCAGTAGAGACTTCACAGATACGCAGTATTTT. Its translation: CASRDFTDTQYF. This chain connects TRBV6-1 to TRBJ2-3; D not resolved. Trimming took off 9 bases at V and 2 bases at J, with 9 bases between the two ends. The germline V gene has CDR1 MNHNS and CDR2 SASEGT. The CDR3 runs 12 residues.

This clonotype has a count of ten or more. This chain links TRBV20-1 with TRBJ1-5, with D tentatively TRBD1 (5 bases). The V end was cut by 0 bases, the J end by 0 bases, with 9 bases between. Germline values: CDR1 DFQATT, CDR2 SNEGSKA (reference sequence). The CDR3 contains 15 residues. CDR3 DNA sequence: TGCAGTGCTAGAGATGGGGCCCTTAGCAATCAGCCCCAGCATTTT. Translated, it gives CSARDGALSNQPQHF.

This clonotype was observed a handful of times. The V and J genes are TRBV6-1 and TRBJ2-2, with D possibly being TRBD1 (6 bases). The CDR3 runs 16 residues. V lost 5 bases and J lost 0, with 13 bases in between. Germline assignment: CDR1 MNHNS and CDR2 SASEGT. CDR3 in amino acids: CASSPTGTTNTGELFF. The CDR3 nucleotides are TGTGCCAGCAGTCCGACCGGGACAACGAACACCGGGGAGCTGTTTTTT.

The table lists this clonotype with a few counts. The rearrangement joins TRBV20-1 to TRBJ1-2; a possible D gene is TRBD1 (5 bases). The CDR3 is 14 amino acids. Trimming left V 0 bases short and J 2 bases short, with 10 bases between. CDR1 and CDR2 from the germline V gene are DFQATT and SNEGSKA (reference sequence). The CDR3 sequence is CSARDTRVNYGYTF. As DNA, the CDR3 is TGCAGTGCTAGAGATACCAGGGTCAACTATGGCTACACCTTC.

Ten or more counts support this clonotype. The chain employs TRBV30 and TRBJ1-1; D is uncertain. This CDR3 comprises 11 residues. Germline CDR1 is GTSNPN and CDR2 is SVGIG (reference sequence). Trimming pared 5 bases from V and 4 bases from J, leaving 8 bases between. The CDR3 nucleotides read TGTGCCTGGTATACGGTCACTGAAGCTTTCTTT. Protein product: CAWYTVTEAFF.

The V call is TRBV20-1, the J call TRBJ2-7; D uncertain. The CDR3 loop spans 14 amino acids. The ends were cut back, 0 bases at V and 7 bases at J, with 16 bases in the middle. The germline CDR1 and CDR2 sequences are DFQATT and SNEGSKA (reference sequence). CDR3 DNA sequence: TGCAGTGCTAGAGATATAGAGCACCACTGGGAGCAGTACTTC. This translates into CSARDIEHHWEQYF.

This clonotype was recorded a few times. The chain employs TRBV13 and TRBJ2-5, with D possibly called TRBD1 or TRBD2 (6 bases each). The CDR3 totals 15 residues. Germline CDR1 reads PRHDT; CDR2 reads FYEKMQ (reference sequence). Trimming shortened V by 5 bases and J by 5 bases, and 18 bases separated the two germline ends. As DNA, the CDR3 is TGTGCCAGCAGCGGAGGGACACCGGCGGAGGAGACCCAGTACTTC. It encodes CASSGGTPAEETQYF.

The chain carries TRBV20-1 and TRBJ1-5; D possibly corresponds to TRBD1 (6 bases). Germline V lookup: CDR1 DFQATT, CDR2 SNEGSKA (reference sequence). The CDR3 contains 13 residues. Deletions cut 4 bases from V and 4 bases from J, with 11 bases between. CDR3: CSATGASNQPQHF. Written as DNA, the CDR3 is TGCAGTGCTACGGGGGCCTCTAATCAGCCCCAGCATTTT.

In its sample, this clonotype was seen many times. The CDR3 coding sequence is TGCAGTGCTAGTCCCTTTCAGGGTAGCGTTGAGACCCAGTACTTC. Protein product: CSASPFQGSVETQYF. J is TRBJ2-5 and V is TRBV20-1; D could derive from TRBD1 or TRBD2 (5 bases each). CDR1 is DFQATT and CDR2 is SNEGSKA in the germline V gene (reference sequence). The CDR3 contains 15 residues. Trimming pared 3 bases from V and 5 bases from J, leaving 19 bases between.

This clonotype was recorded at least ten times. The rearrangement links TRBV5-1 to TRBJ2-7; 15 bases line up with TRBD2. CDR1 is SGHRS and CDR2 is YFSETQ in the germline V gene. The CDR3 spans 15 residues. J was trimmed by 6 bases and V by 4 bases; bases with no gene match: 5. The CDR3 DNA sequence: TGCGCCAGCAGCGGGACTAGCGGGAGGACGGGCGAGCAGTACTTC. Amino acid sequence: CASSGTSGRTGEQYF.

The chain joins TRBV7-3 to TRBJ2-1, with 7 positions matching TRBD1. Germline trimming cut 8 bases from V and 7 bases from J; bases unmatched to any gene: 14. This CDR3 has 15 amino acids. The V gene's germline CDR1 is SGHTA and CDR2 FQGTGA. The CDR3 nucleotides read TGTGCCAGCGCGGTTCGAGCAGGGGGTTTGAATGAGCAGTTCTTC. This encodes CASAVRAGGLNEQFF.

This chain joins TRBV9 and TRBJ2-2; 8 bases map to TRBD1. The CDR3 loop spans 15 amino acids. Trimming cost V 5 bases and J 5 bases; bases outside gene matches: 8. Germline CDR1 reads SGDLS; CDR2 reads YYNGEE. In DNA form, the CDR3 reads TGTGCCAGCAGTGAGCTACAGGGGGGTACCGGGGAGCTGTTTTTT. As protein: CASSELQGGTGELFF.

This clonotype was counted between two and nine times. The V gene is TRBV6-5, the J gene TRBJ1-1, with D uncertain. V was trimmed by 0 bases and J by 3 bases, leaving 11 bases between them. The CDR3 is made up of 15 amino acids. Germline V gives CDR1 MNHEY, CDR2 SVGAGI. CDR3 sequence (DNA): TGTGCCAGCAGTTACTCTACGGGGAGAGACACTGAAGCTTTCTTT. It is translated as CASSYSTGRDTEAFF.

The chain joins TRBV29-1 to TRBJ1-2; D remains ambiguous. The V gene's germline CDR1 is SQVTM and CDR2 ANQGSEA. CDR3 length: 12 amino acids. V was clipped by 7 bases and J by 5 bases, with 14 bases between them. The CDR3 protein is CSATGSPYGYTF. The CDR3 DNA follows: TGCAGCGCTACCGGGTCTCCTTATGGCTACACCTTC.

Turning to this clonotype: Mismatch with germline at one junction end may stem from a read error. The chain couples TRBV12-3 or TRBV12-4 to TRBJ1-2; 7 positions match TRBD1. CDR3 size: 15 residues. The CDR3 here is CASSSQNTGAYGYIF. The DNA of the CDR3 is TGTGCCAGCAGCTCCCAGAACACAGGGGCCTATGGCTACATCTTC.

The sample holds a few counts of this clonotype. The chain joins TRBV11-2 to TRBJ1-3; no clear D gene. From germline, CDR1 is SGHAT and CDR2 FQNNGV. The CDR3 covers 13 residues. Trimming pared 5 bases from V and 0 bases from J, leaving 5 bases between. The CDR3 is CASSLYSGNTIYF. The CDR3 DNA sequence: TGTGCCAGCAGCCTATACTCTGGAAACACCATATATTTT. The full variable domain, its missing parts supplied by reference TRBV11-2 and TRBJ1-3, is EAGVAQSPRYKIIEKRQSVAFWCNPISGHATLYWYQQILGQGPKLLIQFQNNGVVDDSQLPKDRFSAERLKGVDSTLKIQPAKLEDSAVYLCASSLYSGNTIYFGEGSWLTVV.

In this sample, this clonotype turned up a few times. The CDR3 coding sequence is TGTGCCAGCAGTGAGGTCGAAGTGAACATTCAGTACTTC. Amino acids: CASSEVEVNIQYF. This sequence joins TRBV6-1 and TRBJ2-4, with no clear D. The germline gives CDR1 MNHNS, CDR2 SASEGT. The CDR3 length is 13 residues. Trimming cost V 3 bases and J 7 bases, with 10 bases left between them.

This clonotype is a singleton in its sample. The V gene is TRBV19, the J gene TRBJ1-5; D is undetermined. V dropped 1 base and J dropped 4 bases, with 11 bases sitting between them. This CDR3 spans 15 amino acids. Germline V gives CDR1 LNHDA, CDR2 SQIVND (reference sequence). Here the CDR3 reads CASSIVDVGNQPQHF. CDR3 sequence (DNA): TGTGCCAGTAGTATAGTGGACGTTGGAAATCAGCCCCAGCATTTT.

The chain combines TRBV30 with TRBJ2-7; D gene unclear. Germline V lookup: CDR1 GTSNPN, CDR2 SVGIG (reference sequence). The CDR3 is made up of 14 amino acids. V lost 0 bases to trimming and J lost 0 bases, with 9 bases between them. The CDR3 DNA follows: TGTGCCTGGAGTGTACTCCCAGGCTCCTACGAGCAGTACTTC. This sequence encodes CAWSVLPGSYEQYF.

The chain has TRBV28 and TRBJ2-7, with TRBD1 matching over 9 bases. The junction had 5 bases not matched to a gene; V was cut back by 5 bases and J by 0 bases. Looked up from germline, CDR1 is MDHEN and CDR2 is SYDVKM. The CDR3 is 15 amino acids. CDR3: CASSDGTGISYEQYF. CDR3 nucleotide sequence: TGTGCCAGCAGTGACGGGACAGGGATCTCCTACGAGCAGTACTTC.

The genes are TRBV9 and TRBJ2-2, with a tentative D call TRBD2 (5 bases). Germline lookup yields CDR1 SGDLS and CDR2 YYNGEE. V lost 7 bases and J 0 bases, leaving 10 bases between the germline ends. This CDR3 contains 14 residues. The CDR3 DNA reads as TGTGCCAGCGCGAGGGAAACGAACACCGGGGAGCTGTTTTTT. It codes for CASARETNTGELFF.

This clonotype was counted ten times or more. This chain links TRBV12-5 with TRBJ2-5; possible D gene TRBD2, 5 bases. Germline CDR1 is LGHNT and CDR2 is FRNRAP. This CDR3 has 15 residues. V gave up 5 bases and J gave up 5 bases, with 18 bases separating them. The CDR3 spells CASGLLGGAGETQYF. The CDR3 bases are TGTGCTAGTGGTCTACTAGGCGGAGCCGGCGAGACCCAGTACTTC.